This is a list of T cell receptor beta chains from one sample in a study of human T cells and chemical hapten exposure. TCRdb reanalysed the RACE reads using MiXCR and keeps one entry per CDR3 protein. The data contain some 350,000 distinct CDR3 sequences, nearly 6.5% of them singletons. This sample comprised whole blood, obtained in connection with sensitization to the hapten diphenylcyclopropenone (DPC). Receptors were obtained from a woman aged 18-35 years with alopecia areata. Some clones in this sample may be carry-over from other donors' samples. Each CDR3 is given with its conserved first and last residue. D genes are given only for firm matches. Only part of the rows carry a size: once, few, many, or a class if the clone is expanded.

v_gene: TRBV4-2; d_gene: TRBD2; abundance: .; j_gene: TRBJ2-7; CDR3aa: CASSQVGTSQEQYF; CDR3nt: TGTGCCAGCAGCCAAGTAGGGACTAGCCAGGAGCAGTACTTC
v_gene: TRBV29-1; d_gene: TRBD1; abundance: .; j_gene: TRBJ1-2; CDR3aa: CSALQGTFYGYTF; CDR3nt: TGCAGCGCCTTACAGGGGACATTCTATGGCTACACCTTC
v_gene: TRBV6-5; d_gene: .; abundance: many; j_gene: TRBJ2-2; CDR3aa: CASSVPGTGELFF; CDR3nt: TGTGCCAGCAGTGTCCCTGGGACCGGGGAGCTGTTTTTT
v_gene: TRBV10-3; d_gene: TRBD1; abundance: few; j_gene: TRBJ1-4; CDR3aa: CAISEGGRGREKLFF; CDR3nt: TGTGCCATCAGTGAGGGGGGCAGGGGGCGCGAAAAACTGTTTTTT
v_gene: TRBV6-1; d_gene: TRBD1; abundance: .; j_gene: TRBJ2-7; CDR3aa: CASRTGDRASYEQYF; CDR3nt: TGTGCCAGCAGAACCGGGGACAGGGCGTCCTACGAGCAGTACTTC
v_gene: TRBV7-9; d_gene: .; abundance: many; j_gene: TRBJ1-6; CDR3aa: CASSLASGVNSPLHF; CDR3nt: TGTGCCAGCAGCTTAGCGTCAGGGGTAAATTCACCCCTCCACTTT
v_gene: TRBV5-6; d_gene: TRBD1; abundance: few; j_gene: TRBJ1-2; CDR3aa: CASSGGTGSGYTF; CDR3nt: TGTGCCAGCAGCGGGGGGACAGGGTCCGGCTACACCTTC
v_gene: TRBV7-7; d_gene: .; abundance: many; j_gene: TRBJ2-1; CDR3aa: CASTRGGGYNEQFF; CDR3nt: TGTGCTAGCACCCGAGGGGGAGGGTACAATGAGCAGTTCTTC
v_gene: TRBV7-8; d_gene: .; abundance: few; j_gene: TRBJ1-1; CDR3aa: CASSLRGVHTEAFF; CDR3nt: TGTGCCAGCAGCTTAAGGGGGGTCCACACTGAAGCTTTCTTT
v_gene: TRBV7-2; d_gene: .; abundance: many; j_gene: TRBJ1-5; CDR3aa: CASSLPGKAQHF; CDR3nt: TGTGCCAGCAGTCTCCCAGGGAAAGCCCAGCATTTT
v_gene: TRBV12-3/TRBV12-4; d_gene: .; abundance: few; j_gene: TRBJ2-5; CDR3aa: CASSLGPYQETQYF; CDR3nt: TGTGCCAGCAGTCTCGGTCCGTACCAAGAGACCCAGTACTTC
v_gene: TRBV6-2/TRBV6-3; d_gene: TRBD1; abundance: many; j_gene: TRBJ1-2; CDR3aa: CASSRRPTGDYGYTF; CDR3nt: TGTGCCAGCAGTCGTCGGCCGACAGGGGACTATGGCTACACCTTC
v_gene: TRBV18; d_gene: .; abundance: .; j_gene: TRBJ1-1; CDR3aa: CASSPMVLGQRRYTEAFF; CDR3nt: TGTGCCAGCTCACCAATGGTCTTGGGACAAAGAAGGTATACTGAAGCTTTCTTT
v_gene: TRBV6-6; d_gene: TRBD1; abundance: many; j_gene: TRBJ1-1; CDR3aa: CASSYSGRGLDTEAFF; CDR3nt: TGTGCCAGCAGTTACTCCGGCAGGGGGCTTGACACTGAAGCTTTCTTT
v_gene: TRBV7-9; d_gene: TRBD1; abundance: many; j_gene: TRBJ1-4; CDR3aa: CASSSGTGAYEKLFF; CDR3nt: TGTGCCAGCAGCTCCGGGACAGGGGCCTATGAAAAACTGTTTTTT
v_gene: TRBV6-5; d_gene: TRBD1; abundance: many; j_gene: TRBJ1-2; CDR3aa: CASSLQWTGSNYGYTF; CDR3nt: TGTGCCAGCAGTCTCCAATGGACAGGGTCCAACTATGGCTACACCTTC